The 8 T cell receptor beta chains given below trace back to one sample, sequenced in a study of identical twins. TCRdb reprocessed the 5' RACE reads via MiXCR and lists one record per CDR3 protein. This table holds fewer than 250,000 distinct CDR3 sequences, around 6.8% found once. The sample was also linked to a second study, of yellow fever vaccine responses in identical twins.

The sequenced sample was memory (CD45RO+) T cells sorted from blood. All receptors come from a woman between 18 and 30 years old in good health.

This clonotype was counted a few times. This sequence joins TRBV20-1 and TRBJ2-7; no definite D call. Trimming shortened V by 0 bases and J by 3 bases, and 12 bases separated the two germline ends. This CDR3 comprises 14 residues. In germline, CDR1 is DFQATT, CDR2 SNEGSKA (reference sequence). CDR3 DNA: TGCAGTGCTAGAGATCCAGAGTTAAACTACGAGCAGTACTTC. Its protein is CSARDPELNYEQYF.

This clonotype was counted at least ten times. The genes are TRBV20-1 and TRBJ2-1; D is uncertain. The CDR3 has 12 amino acids. V lost 6 bases, J lost 3 bases, and 9 bases lay in between. Germline values: CDR1 DFQATT, CDR2 SNEGSKA (reference sequence). CDR3 sequence reads: CSAYLDYNEQFF. The CDR3 nucleotides are TGCAGTGCCTACCTAGACTACAATGAGCAGTTCTTC.

This clonotype was observed a few times. The chain is built from TRBV21-1 and TRBJ1-1; the D call in the table, TRBD1, was not verified against the DNA. TRBV21-1 is an annotated pseudogene. The CDR3 is 14 amino acids. In DNA, the CDR3 is TGTGCCAGCTCCCTGGGGACGGAGAACACTGAAGCTTTCTTT. This translates into CASSLGTENTEAFF.

This clonotype occurred a few times. The chain links TRBV14 to TRBJ2-7, with D possibly being TRBD1 (6 bases). The CDR3 has 15 amino acids. Trimming shortened V by 2 bases and J by 3 bases, and 14 bases separated the two germline ends. Germline assignment: CDR1 SGHDN and CDR2 FVKESK. Here the CDR3 reads CASSQLGGSLYEQYF. CDR3 sequence (DNA): TGTGCCAGCAGCCAATTAGGGGGAAGCCTCTACGAGCAGTACTTC.

This clonotype has a handful of counts. The V gene is TRBV7-2, the J gene TRBJ2-2, with a weak D call TRBD2 (6 bases). CDR3 size: 18 residues. In germline, CDR1 is SGHTA, CDR2 FQGNSA. V lost 3 bases, J lost 0 bases, and 17 bases lay in between. In nucleotides, the CDR3 is TGTGCCAGCAGCTTTAGCGGTCAAACGCCCGCGAACACCGGGGAGCTGTTTTTT. Protein sequence: CASSFSGQTPANTGELFF.

The V call is TRBV11-2, the J call TRBJ1-3, with D possibly being TRBD1 (6 bases). The CDR3 totals 18 residues. CDR1 is SGHAT, CDR2 FQNNGV, per germline. The V end was cut by 2 bases, the J end by 0 bases, with 17 bases between. The CDR3 coding sequence is TGTGCCAGCAGCTTATTAGGCGACAGGCGCCTCTCTGGAAACACCATATATTTT. Translating it yields CASSLLGDRRLSGNTIYF. The full variable domain, completed using reference TRBV11-2 and TRBJ1-3, is EAGVAQSPRYKIIEKRQSVAFWCNPISGHATLYWYQQILGQGPKLLIQFQNNGVVDDSQLPKDRFSAERLKGVDSTLKIQPAKLEDSAVYLCASSLLGDRRLSGNTIYFGEGSWLTVV.

V is TRBV6-2 or TRBV6-3 and J is TRBJ1-2; D remains unclear. CDR1 MNHEY and CDR2 SVGEGT come from the germline V gene. The CDR3 is made up of 14 amino acids. Trimming left V 6 bases short and J 3 bases short, with 14 bases between. The CDR3 DNA is TGTGCCAGCAGCGACGGCGGTCGCCACTATGGCTACACCTTC. It encodes CASSDGGRHYGYTF.

The chain has TRBV6-1 and TRBJ1-5; D might be TRBD1 (5 bases). V was cut by 6 bases and J by 7 bases, with 19 bases left in between. Germline V gene data show CDR1 as MNHNS and CDR2 as SASEGT. The CDR3 contains 15 residues. The chain's CDR3 is CASRSASGGDQPQHF. CDR3 nucleotide sequence: TGTGCCAGCAGGTCAGCGAGTGGGGGTGACCAGCCCCAGCATTTT.